This T cell receptor beta chain originates from a study of T-cell reconstitution after alpha-beta-depleted transplantation in children. Unique molecular identifiers were used in preparing the TCRbeta library. MiXCR, run by TCRdb on the PCR reads, gives a single entry per CDR3 protein. Among more than 450,000 distinct CDR3 sequences listed, about 16% were seen once. The length of the CDR3 is 13 residues. With 3 bases removed from V and 7 bases from J, the gap between germline ends came to 9 bases. Germline loops: CDR1 MDHEN, CDR2 SYDVKM. The sequencing here drew on PBMCs from the stem cell graft donor, taken from the stem cell graft. The TCR comes from a human donor who donated a stem cell graft to a child with acute lymphoblastic leukemia. The V gene is TRBV28, the J gene TRBJ2-2; the D is unclear. The CDR3 nucleotides read TGTGCCAGCAGTTTGGTACCCGGCGGGGAGCTGTTTTTT. Translating gives CASSLVPGGELFF. Drawing the rest from reference TRBV28 and TRBJ2-2, the complete variable domain is DVKVTQSSRYLVKRTGEKVFLECVQDMDHENMFWYRQDPGLGLRLIYFSYDVKMKEKGDIPEGYSVSREKKERFSLILESASTNQTSMYLCASSLVPGGELFFGEGSRLTVL.